This record concerns one T cell receptor beta chain sequence. The antigen is undetermined. It was with 60 Vbeta and 13 Jbeta primers that the PCR ran. The assay was immunoSEQ multiplex PCR, and TCRdb's table has in-frame clones only and misses some. The sample lists over 150,000 clones; 70% to 85% were seen once. Germline V gene lookup returns CDR1 SQVTM and CDR2 ANQGSEA. This CDR3 comprises 16 residues. The V and J ends lost 5 bases and 0 bases respectively, with 17 bases between them. This record belongs to a study of cytomegalovirus exposure and HLA in healthy donors. General observations from the study: TCR beta sequences reportedly predicted most subjects' HLA-A and HLA-B alleles accurately. An ancestry cluster, one associated with Asian ancestry, reportedly showed fewer N-insertions than the roughly 670-donor mean in a later analysis. An assumption of roughly uniform sequencing depth across donors underlay the presence/absence analyses.

The sequence was obtained from a woman younger than 45 in good health and CMV-seropositive. The material sequenced was PBMCs. The V call is TRBV29-1, the J call TRBJ2-1; possibly TRBD2 for D (6 bases). The CDR3 protein is CSVLASAAPSYNEQFF. The DNA for the CDR3 is TGCAGCGTTCTGGCTAGCGCGGCACCCTCCTACAATGAGCAGTTCTTC.